The clone carrying this TCR beta chain was detected many times. This record comes from a study of read filtering for tumor transcriptome and immune sequencing. As for the study in general: RNA-seq yielded only about 75 to 1,400 TCR reads, IR-seq about 4.05 to 11 million.

The CDR3 is made up of 16 amino acids. V lost 6 bases to trimming and J lost 0 bases, with 15 bases between them. The germline V gene encodes CDR1 ENHRY and CDR2 SYGVKD. From roughly 390 ng of RNA, a library with molecular barcoded alpha/delta and beta/gamma adaptors was made. A single record per CDR3 protein comes from TCRdb applying MiXCR to the reads. This sample has tens of thousands of distinct CDR3 sequences, with around 14% found just once. V is TRBV10-3 and J is TRBJ2-1; D unresolved. This receptor was taken from a donor aged 40 or over with multiple myeloma. Sequencing input: a population of CD138-negative cells sorted from bone marrow. The CDR3 sequence is CAIRGYLSGSYNEQFF. Written as DNA, the CDR3 is TGTGCCATCAGGGGTTACCTATCCGGCTCCTACAATGAGCAGTTCTTC.